The sequence of this T cell receptor beta chain was determined in a study of breast tumors, draining lymph nodes, adjacent tissues. Study-level results: The data were judged consistent with most tumor T cells coming from lymph node and expanding in tumor.

The lymph nodes were axillary draining lymph nodes from breast cancer patients. The CDR3 loop spans 15 amino acids. The V end was cut by 3 bases, the J end by 2 bases, with 12 bases between. Germline lookup yields CDR1 KGHSH and CDR2 LQKENI. TCRdb redid the calling of the multiplex PCR reads with MiXCR, one entry per CDR3 protein. The sample contains about 200,000 distinct CDR3 sequences, approximately 30% of which appear only once. There are many counts of this clonotype. Its antigen is as yet unknown. Material: axillary lymph node tissue. The clonotype originates from a female donor with breast cancer. Some clones in this sample may be carry-over from other donors' samples. The rearrangement joins TRBV18 to TRBJ2-3; possible D gene TRBD1, 6 bases. The CDR3 region has the DNA TGTGCCAGCTCACCTGGGGGACACTACACAGATACGCAGTATTTT. Encoded protein: CASSPGGHYTDTQYF.